The text below deals with one T cell receptor beta chain. No antigen is known for it. Specified time point: newly diagnosed GD, antithyroid drugs for less than 3 months. The TCR library was prepared using RNA isolated from PBMCs. The data belong to a study of regulatory T cells in long-lasting Graves disease. Overall study context: Newly diagnosed Graves' patients had taken antithyroid drugs under 3 months.

To make TCR beta libraries, researchers used iRepertoire HTBI primers and Arm-PCR of CDR3 regions. One entry per CDR3 protein results from TCRdb running MiXCR on the multiplex PCR reads. The sample gives roughly 410,000 distinct CDR3 sequences, 15% of which show up once; roughly 7.7% is in the top ten. Findings and caveats of the study: Whereas new patients shared 966 public clonotypes, persistent patients shared more, at approximately 2,700.

The CDR3 runs 16 residues. The germline gives CDR1 SGHKS, CDR2 YYEKEE (reference sequence). V lost 0 bases, J lost 5 bases, and 16 bases lay in between. Another study also made use of these data, one on T cells in Graves' hyperthyroidism and ophthalmopathy. That work adds: Blood also carried most thyroid clonotypes expanded above 0.001.

Sample: peripheral blood mononuclear cells (PBMCs), taken at new diagnosis, from a patient treated with antithyroid drugs. The chain has TRBV5-5 and TRBJ2-3, with D possibly matching TRBD2 (6 bases). This clonotype originated in a woman aged 35 to 49 with Graves disease. The CDR3 reads CASSLALAPMIDTQYF. The CDR3 region has the DNA TGTGCCAGCAGCTTGGCGCTAGCGCCTATGATAGATACGCAGTATTTT.